This T cell receptor (beta chain) was recovered during a study of T cell changes during pregnancy in multiple sclerosis. Unmatched junction bases numbered 6, after V lost 5 bases and J lost 4 bases. This CDR3 has 14 residues. CDR1 and CDR2 from the germline V gene are MNHNY and SVGAGI (reference sequence). This table comes from immunoSEQ multiplex PCR, and its TCRdb copy is limited to in-frame clones, with some not included. The sample records approximately 41,000 clones, around 90% being singletons. Source material: PBMCs (not recorded whether the cells were cultured). The TCR originated in a female donor with multiple sclerosis, enrolled in a pregnancy study. V and J are TRBV6-6 and TRBJ1-2; TRBD1 agrees at 8 bases. CDR3 protein: CASSADGQGYGYTF. Here the CDR3 DNA reads TGTGCCAGCAGTGCCGACGGACAGGGCTATGGCTACACCTTC.